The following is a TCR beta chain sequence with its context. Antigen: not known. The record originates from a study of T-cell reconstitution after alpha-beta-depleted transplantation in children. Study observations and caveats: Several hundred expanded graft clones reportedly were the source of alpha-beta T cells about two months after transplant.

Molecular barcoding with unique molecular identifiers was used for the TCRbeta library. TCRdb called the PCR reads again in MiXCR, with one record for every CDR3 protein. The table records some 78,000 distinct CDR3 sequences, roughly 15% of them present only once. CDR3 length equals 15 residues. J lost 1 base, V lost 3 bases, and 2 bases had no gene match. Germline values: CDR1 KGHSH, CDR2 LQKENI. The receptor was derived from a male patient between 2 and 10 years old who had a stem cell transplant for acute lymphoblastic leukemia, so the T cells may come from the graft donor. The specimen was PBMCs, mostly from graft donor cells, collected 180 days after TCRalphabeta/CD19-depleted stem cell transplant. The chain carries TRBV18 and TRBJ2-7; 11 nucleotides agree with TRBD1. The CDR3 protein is CASSPGQGGSYEQYF. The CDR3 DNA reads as TGTGCCAGCTCACCGGGACAGGGGGGATCCTACGAGCAGTACTTC.